What follows are 4 T cell receptor beta chains derived from one specimen sequenced in a study of shared clonotypes between healthy human individuals. Sequencing was performed with immunoSEQ multiplex PCR; in TCRdb, only in-frame clones are kept and a portion is missing. The sample gives roughly 520,000 clones, 95% to 96% of which show up once; 0.064% is in the top ten. Sequences were obtained from naive CD4+ T cells sorted from blood. The subset here: CD45RA+ positively selected. The receptor source for this set is a woman between 25 and 40 years old in good health.

The chain joins TRBV6-1 to TRBJ1-4, with 10 bases that match TRBD1. The V gene end was trimmed by 3 bases and the J gene end by 7 bases; junction bases not matched to a gene: 5. The CDR3 has 15 amino acids. The germline V gene has CDR1 MNHNS and CDR2 SASEGT. In DNA, the CDR3 is TGTGCCAGCAGTGACATGACAGGGGGCTCTGAAAAACTGTTTTTT. This gives the protein CASSDMTGGSEKLFF.

The V and J genes are TRBV5-1 and TRBJ2-5; tentative D call: TRBD2 (5 bases). V was clipped by 3 bases and J by 1 base, with 13 bases between them. This CDR3 has 15 residues. The germline gives CDR1 SGHRS, CDR2 YFSETQ. As DNA, the CDR3 is TGCGCCAGCAGCTCCCCCTCGGGAACCCAAGAGACCCAGTACTTC. Protein sequence: CASSSPSGTQETQYF. The full variable domain, completed using reference TRBV5-1 and TRBJ2-5, is KAGVTQTPRYLIKTRGQQVTLSCSPISGHRSVSWYQQTPGQGLQFLFEYFSETQRNKGNFPGRFSGRQFSNSRSEMNVSTLELGDSALYLCASSSPSGTQETQYFGPGTRLLVL.

This chain links TRBV27 with TRBJ2-3; D gene unclear. The germline V gene encodes CDR1 MNHEY and CDR2 SMNVEV (reference sequence). The V end lost 4 bases, the J end lost 8 bases, and 10 bases lay between the germline ends. The CDR3 runs 12 residues. The CDR3 region is CASSSHSGTQYF. In nucleotides, the CDR3 is TGTGCCAGCAGTTCGCACTCCGGTACGCAGTATTTT.

This chain links TRBV29-1 with TRBJ2-1, with 12 bases lining up with TRBD2. CDR1 and CDR2 (germline): SQVTM, ANQGSEA. Trimming at V came to 6 bases and at J to 4 bases, leaving 10 bases not matched to a gene. The CDR3 is 16 residues long. The CDR3 here is CSVLRTSGTLYNEQFF. The CDR3 nucleotides read TGCAGCGTCTTACGGACTAGCGGGACTTTATACAATGAGCAGTTCTTC.